Each of the 27 T cell receptor beta chains below was sequenced from the same sample in a study of T cell responses to AZD1222 COVID-19 vaccine. Produced via immunoSEQ multiplex PCR; TCRdb's table is partial and in-frame only. The sample lists 95,000 to 150,000 clones; about 90% were seen once. The specimen was peripheral blood, collected on day 0 of AZD1222 vaccination. These TCRs come from an adult in good health.

The V call is TRBV19, the J call TRBJ1-3; D call uncertain. The germline CDR1 and CDR2 sequences are LNHDA and SQIVND (reference sequence). This CDR3 comprises 13 residues. V gave up 7 bases and J gave up 7 bases, with 14 bases separating them. DNA of the CDR3: TGTGCCAGTATCCCCCCTGAGGGTAACACCATATATTTT. Protein: CASIPPEGNTIYF.

The J gene is TRBJ2-7, the V gene TRBV3-1 (or the pseudogene TRBV3-2); D is unclear. Germline loops: CDR1 LGHDT, CDR2 YNNKEL (reference sequence). Trimming took off 1 base at V and 13 bases at J, with 17 bases between the two ends. CDR3 length equals 13 residues. This CDR3 is CASSQGWASAAYF. Here the CDR3 DNA reads TGTGCCAGCAGCCAAGGATGGGCTTCGGCGGCTTACTTC.

The V call is TRBV6-5, the J call TRBJ2-2, with D tentatively TRBD2 (5 bases). This CDR3 comprises 14 residues. Trimming pared 8 bases from V and 0 bases from J, leaving 10 bases between. Germline V lookup: CDR1 MNHEY, CDR2 SVGAGI. CDR3 sequence reads: CASFPRANTGELFF. In DNA form, the CDR3 reads TGTGCCAGCTTCCCGAGGGCGAACACCGGGGAGCTGTTTTTT.

This clone was detected only once. The rearrangement uses TRBV5-1 and TRBJ2-7; unclear D gene. The CDR3 spans 14 residues. Trimming removed 0 bases from V and 1 base from J, with 8 bases in between. Germline CDR1 and CDR2: SGHRS and YFSETQ. CDR3 nucleotides: TGCGCCAGCAGCTTGGGGCCAGCATCCTACGAGCAGTACTTC. This sequence encodes CASSLGPASYEQYF.

The chain combines TRBV19 with TRBJ1-1; weak D call: TRBD1 (5 bases). V lost 7 bases to trimming and J lost 4 bases, with 16 bases between them. Per the germline V gene, CDR1 is LNHDA and CDR2 is SQIVND (reference sequence). The CDR3 is 14 residues long. The chain's CDR3 is CASTDVGRTTEAFF. In nucleotides, the CDR3 is TGTGCCAGTACAGACGTGGGGCGAACCACTGAAGCTTTCTTT.

The sample holds one count of this clone. The V call is TRBV7-2, the J call TRBJ1-2, with D possibly TRBD1 on 5 matching bases. V gave up 1 base and J gave up 7 bases, with 7 bases separating them. This CDR3 is 12 amino acids long. CDR1 is SGHTA and CDR2 is FQGNSA in the germline V gene. The chain's CDR3 is CASSLDQGGYTF. The CDR3 DNA is TGTGCCAGCAGCTTAGATCAGGGTGGCTACACCTTC.

The chain employs TRBV3-1 (or the pseudogene TRBV3-2) and TRBJ2-6, with D perhaps TRBD2 (5 bases). This CDR3 contains 17 residues. From germline, CDR1 is LGHDT and CDR2 YNNKEL (reference sequence). V was shortened by 4 bases and J by 1 base, with 14 bases between the two germline ends. The CDR3 DNA reads as TGTGCCAGCAGCCTAGAGGCAGGAGGATCTGGGGCCAACGTCCTGACTTTC. Translated: CASSLEAGGSGANVLTF.

The rearrangement joins TRBV27 to TRBJ1-1, with 8 bases aligning to TRBD1. The CDR3 totals 17 residues. J gave up 0 bases and V 5 bases, and 11 bases lay outside the gene matches. CDR1 is MNHEY and CDR2 is SMNVEV in the germline V gene (reference sequence). The CDR3: CASSPGTGLYLNTEAFF. The CDR3 nucleotides are TGTGCCAGCAGTCCAGGGACAGGACTGTACCTGAACACTGAAGCTTTCTTT.

The CDR3 protein is CASSLIGATNEKLFF. The CDR3 DNA follows: TGCGCCAGCAGCTTGATAGGGGCAACTAATGAAAAACTGTTTTTT. J is TRBJ1-4 and V is TRBV5-1, with a weak D call TRBD1 (5 bases). CDR3 size: 15 residues. Germline CDR1 is SGHRS and CDR2 is YFSETQ. Trimming pared 1 base from V and 0 bases from J, leaving 7 bases between.

The chain has TRBV4-3 and TRBJ1-1; TRBD1 aligns across 7 bases. Germline trimming cut 2 bases from V and 1 base from J; bases unmatched to any gene: 4. The CDR3 is made up of 15 amino acids. Germline CDR1 is LGHNA and CDR2 is YSLEER. CDR3 sequence reads: CASSQNRGGNTEAFF. The CDR3 DNA follows: TGCGCCAGCAGCCAAAACAGGGGAGGGAACACTGAAGCTTTCTTT.

The rearrangement links TRBV7-6 to TRBJ2-5, with 8 bases identical to TRBD1. This CDR3 spans 16 amino acids. Germline CDR1 and CDR2: SGHVS and FNYEAQ. With 4 bases clipped from V and 5 bases from J, the junction kept 12 bases outside the gene matches. As DNA, the CDR3 is TGTGCCAGCAGCTCCCAAACAGGGGGTTGGGGTGAGACCCAGTACTTC. Translating it yields CASSSQTGGWGETQYF.

In the case of this clone: The sample carries other DNA sequences with the same CDR3. The CDR3 coding sequence is TGTGCCAGCAGTTTCAGAGGCACTGAAGCTTTCTTT. Its translation: CASSFRGTEAFF. The chain employs TRBV12-3 or TRBV12-4 and TRBJ1-1; D gene uncertain. V was trimmed by 3 bases and J by 4 bases, leaving 6 bases between them. This CDR3 region has 12 residues.

The V call is TRBV6-6, the J call TRBJ2-1; D assignment may be TRBD1 or TRBD2 (5 bases each). Germline V gives CDR1 MNHNY, CDR2 SVGAGI (reference sequence). The V end was cut by 4 bases, the J end by 1 base, with 14 bases between. The CDR3 loop spans 16 amino acids. Here the CDR3 reads CASSSGRAISYNEQFF. Written as DNA, the CDR3 is TGTGCCAGCAGTTCGGGACGGGCGATTTCCTACAATGAGCAGTTCTTC.

This rearrangement joins TRBV7-2 to TRBJ1-6; no definite D call. Germline loops: CDR1 SGHTA, CDR2 FQGNSA. The CDR3 totals 14 residues. Here the CDR3 DNA reads TGTGGGGAAACCGGAAGCTCCTATAATTCACCCCTCCACTTT. It yields the protein CGETGSSYNSPLHF. Full variable domain (missing parts from reference TRBV7-2 and TRBJ1-6): GAGVSQSPSNKVTEKGKDVELRCDPISGHTALYWYRQSLGQGLEFLIYFQGNSAPDKSGLPSDRFSAERTGGSVSTLTIQRTQQEDSAVYLCGETGSSYNSPLHFGNGTRLTVT.

In regard to this clone: A junction end diverges from the germline sequence, so it may reflect a read error. The J gene is TRBJ2-2, the V gene TRBV7-6, with a tentative D call TRBD2 (5 bases). In germline, CDR1 is SGHVS, CDR2 FNYEAQ. CDR3 length: 14 amino acids. CDR3 in amino acids: CASSLGGNSGELFF. The CDR3 nucleotides are TGTGCCAGCAGCTTAGGAGGGAACTCCGGGGAGCTGTTTTTT.

The chain is built from TRBV5-1 and TRBJ1-4, with no clear D. CDR3 length: 13 residues. Trimming stripped 9 bases from V and 4 bases from J, with 13 bases between. The germline gives CDR1 SGHRS, CDR2 YFSETQ. CDR3 amino acids: CATRTSDNEKLFF. CDR3 coding DNA: TGCGCCACCCGGACCTCGGATAATGAAAAACTGTTTTTT.

The rearrangement links TRBV27 to TRBJ2-1; tentative D call: TRBD2 (5 bases). Trimming took 4 bases from V and 10 from J, leaving 11 bases between them. The CDR3 totals 12 residues. The V gene's germline CDR1 is MNHEY and CDR2 SMNVEV (reference sequence). The CDR3 loop reads CASSSRGTEQFF. CDR3 nucleotide sequence: TGTGCCAGCAGTTCTCGGGGAACAGAGCAGTTCTTC.

The rearrangement joins TRBV3-1 (or the pseudogene TRBV3-2) to TRBJ1-2; 11 bases map to TRBD1. The CDR3 is made up of 17 amino acids. With V trimmed by 1 base and J by 3 bases, 7 bases remained unmatched. The germline V gene encodes CDR1 LGHDT and CDR2 YNNKEL (reference sequence). The CDR3 coding sequence is TGTGCCAGCAGCCAAGGGGACAGGGGGGCTTCGGACTATGGCTACACCTTC. Amino acids: CASSQGDRGASDYGYTF.

This clone was seen only a few times. This chain joins TRBV19 and TRBJ1-5; tentative D call: TRBD1 (6 bases). The germline CDR1 and CDR2 sequences are LNHDA and SQIVND (reference sequence). V lost 6 bases and J lost 0, with 15 bases in between. This CDR3 has 16 amino acids. The CDR3 loop reads CASRTDSSYSNQPQHF. As DNA, the CDR3 is TGTGCCAGTAGGACGGACAGCTCCTATAGCAATCAGCCCCAGCATTTT.

This clone was observed a single time. The rearrangement uses TRBV6-5 and TRBJ1-5, with D unresolved. The CDR3 sequence is 16 residues long. Trimming cost V 2 bases and J 1 base, with 12 bases left between them. The germline V gene has CDR1 MNHEY and CDR2 SVGAGI. The CDR3 is CASSYRGGSSNQPQHF. DNA of the CDR3: TGTGCCAGCAGTTACCGGGGAGGTAGCAGCAATCAGCCCCAGCATTTT.

This clone has more than one count but fewer than ten. The chain employs TRBV10-3 and TRBJ1-2; no clear D. V was clipped by 0 bases and J by 4 bases, with 18 bases between them. The CDR3 is made up of 17 amino acids. Germline V gene lookup returns CDR1 ENHRY and CDR2 SYGVKD. CDR3: CAISESTRGGPSYGYTF. The CDR3 nucleotides read TGTGCCATCAGTGAGTCGACTCGAGGCGGGCCCTCCTATGGCTACACCTTC.

In its sample, this clone was seen once. The chain uses TRBV5-1 and TRBJ2-3; TRBD2 is a possible D gene (5 bases). CDR3 length equals 14 residues. Per germline, CDR1 SGHRS and CDR2 YFSETQ. Deletions cut 4 bases from V and 2 bases from J, with 11 bases between. The CDR3 region is CASSPERFTDTQYF. Here the CDR3 DNA reads TGCGCCAGCAGCCCTGAGCGGTTCACAGATACGCAGTATTTT.

The chain carries TRBV7-8 and TRBJ1-2, with D uncertain. The CDR3 is made up of 13 amino acids. In germline, CDR1 is SGHVS, CDR2 FQNEAQ. Trimming removed 7 bases from V and 7 bases from J, with 16 bases in between. As DNA, the CDR3 is TGTGCCAGCACCCTTCAAAGGGAGGGTGGCTACACCTTC. Its protein is CASTLQREGGYTF.

This clone was observed a single time. The rearrangement joins TRBV12-5 to TRBJ1-5; a weak D match, TRBD1 (6 bases). Trimming stripped 3 bases from V and 5 bases from J, with 17 bases between. The length of the CDR3 is 16 residues. Looked up from germline, CDR1 is LGHNT and CDR2 is FRNRAP. CDR3 DNA: TGTGCTAGTGGTTTCATCCAGGGGAAGGGGCATCAGCCCCAGCATTTT. This translates into CASGFIQGKGHQPQHF.

The chain joins TRBV19 to TRBJ1-4, with TRBD1 as a possible D gene (6 bases). This CDR3 region has 15 residues. The ends were cut back, 6 bases at V and 5 bases at J, with 16 bases in the middle. Germline V gives CDR1 LNHDA, CDR2 SQIVND (reference sequence). In nucleotides, the CDR3 is TGTGCCAGTAGCCCCCGGACAGCCACAAATGAAAAACTGTTTTTT. This encodes CASSPRTATNEKLFF.

For the CDR3, the DNA is TGTGCCAGCACCCCTACAGGGGGCTATCAGCCCCAGCATTTT. Its protein is CASTPTGGYQPQHF. The V and J genes are TRBV6-2 or TRBV6-3 and TRBJ1-5, with 9 bases lining up with TRBD1. The CDR3 runs to 14 residues. Germline V CDR1 and CDR2: MNHEY, SVGEGT. V shed 7 bases and J 5 bases; nucleotides not matched to a gene: 6.

The V gene is TRBV28, the J gene TRBJ2-6, with 9 positions matching TRBD1. Germline lookup yields CDR1 MDHEN and CDR2 SYDVKM. This CDR3 comprises 18 residues. Germline trimming cut 5 bases from V and 4 bases from J; bases unmatched to any gene: 12. The CDR3: CASSTYTGGGQGANVLTF. The CDR3, as DNA: TGTGCCAGCAGTACCTACACAGGGGGCGGGCAAGGGGCCAACGTCCTGACTTTC.